These 7 T cell receptor beta chains share one sample of origin, sequenced in a study of shared clonotypes between healthy human individuals. This table comes from immunoSEQ multiplex PCR, and its TCRdb copy is limited to in-frame clones, with some not included. The repertoire includes some 660,000 clones, more than 70% of them detected once, and around 1.8% sits in the top ten. Source material: memory CD4+ T cells sorted from blood. Noted subset: CD45RA-negative fraction. Receptors were obtained from a woman aged 25 to 45 in good health.

The genes are TRBV27 and TRBJ2-5; TRBD2 aligns across 10 bases. The V gene's germline CDR1 is MNHEY and CDR2 SMNVEV (reference sequence). CDR3 length equals 17 residues. Trimming at V came to 5 bases and at J to 2 bases, leaving 11 bases not matched to a gene. The CDR3 is CASSPLPSGSGQETQYF. The CDR3 DNA reads TGTGCCAGCAGTCCCCTTCCTAGCGGGAGTGGTCAAGAGACCCAGTACTTC.

This chain links TRBV15 with TRBJ1-1; tentative D call: TRBD1 (6 bases). The CDR3 is made up of 13 amino acids. From germline, CDR1 is LNHNV and CDR2 YYDKDF (reference sequence). V was cut by 4 bases and J by 4 bases, with 10 bases left in between. This CDR3 is CATSNSGATEAFF. DNA for the CDR3: TGTGCCACCAGCAACTCAGGGGCCACTGAAGCTTTCTTT.

V and J are TRBV5-1 and TRBJ2-6; 8 nucleotides line up with TRBD1. The germline V gene encodes CDR1 SGHRS and CDR2 YFSETQ. The CDR3 covers 15 residues. V gave up 5 bases and J gave up 0 bases; unmatched junction bases: 1. As DNA, the CDR3 is TGCGCCAGCAGTACAGGGGGCTCTGGGGCCAACGTCCTGACTTTC. It is translated as CASSTGGSGANVLTF. The full variable domain, its missing parts supplied by reference TRBV5-1 and TRBJ2-6, is KAGVTQTPRYLIKTRGQQVTLSCSPISGHRSVSWYQQTPGQGLQFLFEYFSETQRNKGNFPGRFSGRQFSNSRSEMNVSTLELGDSALYLCASSTGGSGANVLTFGAGSRLTVL.

This sequence joins TRBV7-9 and TRBJ1-3; TRBD1 agrees at 8 bases. This CDR3 region has 13 residues. The germline V gene has CDR1 SEHNR and CDR2 FQNEAQ (reference sequence). V trimming: 6 bases; J trimming: 3 bases; junction bases outside the gene matches: 1. In nucleotides, the CDR3 is TGTGCCAGCAGGACAGGGGTTGGAAACACCATATATTTT. This translates into CASRTGVGNTIYF.

This rearrangement joins TRBV5-1 to TRBJ2-1, with TRBD2 matching over 13 bases. Per germline, CDR1 SGHRS and CDR2 YFSETQ. Unmatched junction bases numbered 4, after V lost 0 bases and J lost 7 bases. This CDR3 is built from 16 residues. The CDR3 coding sequence is TGCGCCAGCAGCTTGGATGGGACTAGCGGGATTAATGAGCAGTTCTTC. This encodes CASSLDGTSGINEQFF.

The chain couples TRBV7-2 to TRBJ2-5, with D tentatively TRBD1 or TRBD2 (5 bases each). In germline, CDR1 is SGHTA, CDR2 FQGNSA. The CDR3 length is 15 residues. The V end was cut by 1 base, the J end by 0 bases, with 9 bases between. This chain's CDR3 is CASSLGWGYQETQYF. CDR3 nucleotide sequence: TGTGCCAGCAGCTTAGGGTGGGGGTACCAAGAGACCCAGTACTTC.

The chain is built from TRBV28 and TRBJ2-3; D may be TRBD1 (6 bases). The V gene's germline CDR1 is MDHEN and CDR2 SYDVKM. This CDR3 has 15 residues. Trimming removed 5 bases at V and 1 base at J, with 13 bases between. The CDR3 loop is CASSHQGFGTDTQYF. The CDR3, as DNA: TGTGCCAGCAGTCATCAGGGGTTCGGCACAGATACGCAGTATTTT. The variable domain in full, with the rest retrieved from reference TRBV28 and TRBJ2-3, is DVKVTQSSRYLVKRTGEKVFLECVQDMDHENMFWYRQDPGLGLRLIYFSYDVKMKEKGDIPEGYSVSREKKERFSLILESASTNQTSMYLCASSHQGFGTDTQYFGPGTRLTVL.